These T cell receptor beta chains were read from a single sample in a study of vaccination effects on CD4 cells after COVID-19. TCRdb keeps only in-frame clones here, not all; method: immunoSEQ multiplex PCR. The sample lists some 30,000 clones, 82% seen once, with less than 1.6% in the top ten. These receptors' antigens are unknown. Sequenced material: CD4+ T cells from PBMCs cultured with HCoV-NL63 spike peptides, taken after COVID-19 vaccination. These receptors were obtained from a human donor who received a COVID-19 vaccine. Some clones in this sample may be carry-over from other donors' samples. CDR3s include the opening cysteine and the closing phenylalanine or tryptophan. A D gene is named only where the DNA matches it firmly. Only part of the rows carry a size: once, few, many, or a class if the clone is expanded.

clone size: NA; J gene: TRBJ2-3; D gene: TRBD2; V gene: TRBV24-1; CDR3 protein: CATSDFLAGVDTQYF; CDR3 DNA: TGTGCCACCAGTGATTTTCTAGCGGGGGTAGATACGCAGTATTTT
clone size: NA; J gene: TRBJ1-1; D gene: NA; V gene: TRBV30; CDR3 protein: CACKRGTVNTEAFF; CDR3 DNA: TGTGCCTGTAAAAGGGGGACGGTGAACACTGAAGCTTTCTTT
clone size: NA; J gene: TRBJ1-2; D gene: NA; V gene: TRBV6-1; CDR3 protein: CASSETVRANYGYTF; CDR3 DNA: TGTGCCAGCAGTGAGACAGTACGCGCGAACTATGGCTACACCTTC
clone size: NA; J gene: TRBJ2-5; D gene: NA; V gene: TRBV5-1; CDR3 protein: CASSLSPSFQETQYF; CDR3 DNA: TGCGCCAGCAGCTTGAGTCCATCTTTCCAAGAGACCCAGTACTTC
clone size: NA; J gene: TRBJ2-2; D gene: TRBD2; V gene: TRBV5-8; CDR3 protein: CASRWTSGGTGELFF; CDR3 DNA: TGTGCCAGCAGGTGGACTAGCGGGGGCACCGGGGAGCTGTTTTTT
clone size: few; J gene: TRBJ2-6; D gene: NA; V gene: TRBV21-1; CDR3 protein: CASSTRDRSSGANVLTF; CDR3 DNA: TGTGCCAGCAGCACCAGAGACAGGTCCTCTGGGGCCAACGTCCTGACTTTC
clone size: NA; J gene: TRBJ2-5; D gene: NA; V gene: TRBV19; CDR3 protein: CASSIDRGRETQYF; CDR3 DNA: TGTGCCAGTAGTATAGACAGGGGTCGAGAGACCCAGTACTTC
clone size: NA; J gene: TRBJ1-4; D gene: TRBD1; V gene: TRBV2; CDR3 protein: CATSDRGSYGGEKLFF; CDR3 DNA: TGTGCCACTAGTGACAGGGGATCCTATGGGGGTGAAAAACTGTTTTTT
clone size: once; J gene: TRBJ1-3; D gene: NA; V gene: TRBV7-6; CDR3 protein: CASSLEEWSSGNTIYF; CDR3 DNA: TGTGCCAGCAGCTTAGAAGAGTGGAGCTCTGGAAACACCATATATTTT
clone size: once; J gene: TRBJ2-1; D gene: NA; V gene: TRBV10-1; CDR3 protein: CASSTGYSYNEQFF; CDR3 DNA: TGCGCCAGCAGTACAGGTTACTCCTACAATGAGCAGTTCTTC
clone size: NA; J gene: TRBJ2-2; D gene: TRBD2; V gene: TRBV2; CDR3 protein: CASRWTSDRYTGELFF; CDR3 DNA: TGTGCCAGCAGATGGACTAGCGATCGATACACCGGGGAGCTGTTTTTT
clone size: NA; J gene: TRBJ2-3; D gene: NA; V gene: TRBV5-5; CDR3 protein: CASSTGHLLSFTDTQYF; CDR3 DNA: TGTGCCAGCAGCACGGGACATTTGCTCTCCTTCACAGATACGCAGTATTTT
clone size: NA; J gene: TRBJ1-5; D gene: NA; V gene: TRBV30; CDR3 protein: CAWSPGRPGMEPQHF; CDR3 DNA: TGTGCCTGGAGCCCAGGACGTCCAGGGATGGAGCCCCAGCATTTT
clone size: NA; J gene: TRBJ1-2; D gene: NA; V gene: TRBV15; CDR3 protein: CATSLGSYFDGYTF; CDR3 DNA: TGTGCCACCAGCTTAGGAAGTTATTTCGATGGCTACACCTTC
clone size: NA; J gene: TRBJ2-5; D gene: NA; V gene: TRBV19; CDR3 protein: CASSPGGRETQYF; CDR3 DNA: TGTGCCAGTAGTCCAGGGGGGAGGGAGACCCAGTACTTC
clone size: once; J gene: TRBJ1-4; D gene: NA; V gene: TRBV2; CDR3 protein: CASLPGYYEKLFF; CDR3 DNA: TGTGCCAGCCTGCCGGGGTACTATGAAAAACTGTTTTTT
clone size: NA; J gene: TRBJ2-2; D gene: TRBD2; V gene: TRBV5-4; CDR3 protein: CASSPLAGGIAGELFF; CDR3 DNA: TGTGCCAGCAGCCCACTAGCGGGGGGTATAGCCGGGGAGCTGTTTTTT
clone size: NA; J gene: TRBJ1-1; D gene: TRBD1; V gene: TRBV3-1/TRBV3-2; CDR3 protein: CASSQDLLDRRGMNTEAFF; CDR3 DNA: TGTGCCAGCAGCCAAGACCTACTGGACAGGCGTGGCATGAACACTGAAGCTTTCTTT
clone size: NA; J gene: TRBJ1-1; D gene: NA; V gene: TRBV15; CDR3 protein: CATSRDLNTEAFF; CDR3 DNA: TGTGCCACCAGCAGAGACCTGAACACTGAAGCTTTCTTT
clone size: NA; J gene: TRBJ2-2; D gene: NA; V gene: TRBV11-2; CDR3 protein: CASSYRTVSGELFF; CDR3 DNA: TGTGCCAGCAGCTATAGGACAGTCTCGGGGGAGCTGTTTTTT